Below, one T cell receptor beta chain is given with its context. In its sample, this clonotype was seen many times. What antigen it recognizes has not been identified. Within one base of it there is no much larger clone, and no base qualities were kept. The germline V gene (reference sequence) provides CDR1 DFQATT and CDR2 SNEGSKA. Inclusive of the bounding cysteine and phenylalanine, the CDR3 is 15 residues long. Just CDR3 DNA is preserved here, 45 bases in frame from base 1. Relative to germline, V is 0 bases shorter and J is 3 bases shorter, with 14 bases between their ends. Library creation used 5' RACE. Data came from an Illumina HiSeq 2500. The second PCR ran for about 6 to 12 cycles and used a J-beta primer mix along with a sample-barcoded 5' primer. A template-switch 5' adaptor carrying 12 random nucleotides introduced a unique molecular identifier onto each TCR beta cDNA molecule. Each sample yielded at least 3 million CDR3-containing paired-end reads. First-strand cDNA was synthesized from all RNA with the Mint cDNA synthesis kit, primed by a TRBC-specific oligonucleotide. Following uracil-DNA glycosylase treatment, a first 18-cycle PCR with universal primers M1SS and BC2_uni_R was performed on all cDNA. The authors' analysis ran thus. Each sample was normalized by randomly selecting 1 million high-quality reads, each carrying a distinct molecular identifier. Instead of being binned into consensus sequences, reads that shared molecular identifiers were thrown out. MiTCR, run with a Q25 quality threshold and the strictest error-elimination algorithm, handled CDR3 identification, clonotype clustering and error correction. A nonparametric unseen species model with Euler transformation was used to estimate a lower bound on total TCR beta diversity. The public reads were run again by TCRdb, first through fastp at Q25 and then through MiXCR, and only productive beta chains were kept. Every entry covers one CDR3 protein and lists the most common genes and DNA from its rows. TCRdb's processing, not the authors', yielded these V and J calls. A total of hundreds of thousands of distinct CDR3 sequences appear in this sample, under 35% of them only once. The ten largest clones take up around 15% of the sample.

This entry belongs to a study of blood T cells in healthy people across ages (dated by TCRdb to the mid-2010s). For context, the study as a whole: In model experiments, template switching captured about one uniquely barcoded TCR beta cDNA molecule for every two T cells. Four age groups were formed from the donors: young (average around 15 years), middle-aged (approximately 41), aged (roughly 56) and long-lived (less than 85). Age-related changes in TCR beta repertoire diversity were measured in the study by deep sequencing normalized with unique cDNA molecular identifiers. The study analyzed two additional independent replicas of 1 million unique cDNA reads from the same blood draw for two donors, one aged 18 to 29 and one aged 80 or older. Donors of different ages were randomly distributed across sequencing lanes to avoid experimental bias.

Systemically healthy Caucasian individuals from Russia, some 40 in total and aged about 6 to 100 years, were included as donors. Approximately 9.3 milliliters of peripheral blood were drawn from each donor into EDTA-treated Vacutainer tubes. PBMCs were isolated by Ficoll-Paque density-gradient centrifugation, with at least 6 million obtained per sample. Total RNA was extracted from PBMCs with Trizol reagent, with at least 5.5 micrograms obtained per sample. For every donor, an aliquot of PBMCs went through flow cytometry to measure the percentages of naive CD45RAhigh/CD27high T cells. The paper's findings and limits, for the study overall: Bulk unsorted PBMC profiling prevented conclusive comparison of naive and antigen-experienced compartments. Estimates of total diversity based on one million sequenced T cells were considered lower bounds and underestimates. Observed TCR beta diversity per million T cells fell roughly linearly with age, and a significant reduction was already apparent by age around 39. A strong correlation was found between observed TCR beta diversity and the percentage of naive T cells measured by flow cytometry. Compared with the aged group, the long-lived group had more naive CD4+ T cells, fewer expanded clones and increased TCR diversity, a pattern suggesting age selection. Because the CMV infection status of the donors was unknown, age-related changes in expanded clonotypes may potentially have been confounded.

This sequence uses TRBV20-1 and TRBJ1-2; the D gene is perhaps TRBD1, from 5 matching bases. The receptor comes from a woman of 80 years or more in good health. The sequencing sample was made of blood. The DNA reads as follows: TGCAGTGCTAGAGATAAATGGCAGGGCCACTATGGCTACACCTTC. It translates to CSARDKWQGHYGYTF.